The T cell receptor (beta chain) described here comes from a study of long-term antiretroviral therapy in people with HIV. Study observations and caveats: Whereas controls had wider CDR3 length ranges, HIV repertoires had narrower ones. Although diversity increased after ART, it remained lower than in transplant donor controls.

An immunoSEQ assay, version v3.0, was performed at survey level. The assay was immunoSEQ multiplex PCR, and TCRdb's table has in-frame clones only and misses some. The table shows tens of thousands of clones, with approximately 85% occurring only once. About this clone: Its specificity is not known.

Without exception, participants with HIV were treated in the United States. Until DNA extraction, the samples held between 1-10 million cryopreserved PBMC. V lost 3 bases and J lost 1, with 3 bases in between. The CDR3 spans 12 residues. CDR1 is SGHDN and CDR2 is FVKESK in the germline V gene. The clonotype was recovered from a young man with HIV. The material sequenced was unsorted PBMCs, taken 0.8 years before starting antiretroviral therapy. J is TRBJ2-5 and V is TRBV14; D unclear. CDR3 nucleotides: TGTGCCAGCAGCCAGTCCCAAGAGACCCAGTACTTC. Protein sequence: CASSQSQETQYF.